The source of this T cell receptor (beta chain) is a study of brain T cells in children with intractable seizures. V shed 0 bases and J shed 0 bases, with 9 bases lying between them. Germline CDR1 and CDR2: SGHVS and FNYEAQ. The CDR3 sequence is 16 residues long. Assay used: immunoSEQ multiplex PCR; TCRdb lists only in-frame clones, some missing. The sample yields just under 65,000 clones, about 96% seen once. Overall study findings and caveats: Pre-surgery blood may have been undersampled, hiding some clones.

As for this clone: No antigen is known for it.

Only cases whose brain tissue showed the highest T cell transcript signatures were sequenced. The sequenced sample was peripheral blood, obtained at surgery. The chain carries TRBV7-6 and TRBJ1-3, with D perhaps TRBD1 (6 bases). The origin of this receptor is a boy under two years old with focal cortical dysplasia and intractable seizures. CDR3 in amino acids: CASSLATGPSGNTIYF. CDR3 DNA: TGTGCCAGCAGCTTAGCGACAGGACCCTCTGGAAACACCATATATTTT.